What follows describes a single T cell receptor (beta chain). Its target is not known. Through a sample-barcoded 5' primer and a J-beta primer mix, a second PCR was run for 7 to 11 cycles. All cDNA molecules were each tagged by a template-switch adaptor with 12 random nucleotides. Using its own MiXCR run on the 5' RACE reads, TCRdb lists one record per CDR3 protein. The sample lists some 1,500,000 distinct CDR3 sequences; 42% were seen once. This sample was included in a study of blood T cells in healthy people across ages. General study results and limits: As age increased, TCR beta diversity per million T cells fell in a roughly linear fashion.

V was shortened by 0 bases and J by 4 bases, with 13 bases between the two germline ends. Germline CDR1 is SGHRS and CDR2 is YFSETQ. The CDR3 consists of 15 residues. This rearrangement joins TRBV5-1 to TRBJ1-1, with D possibly TRBD1 on 5 matching bases. The sample taken for sequencing was blood. The receptor's source is a young woman in good health. DNA of the CDR3: TGCGCCAGCAGCTTGGCCCGAGGGACGGGCACTGAAGCTTTCTTT. Translation gives CASSLARGTGTEAFF.